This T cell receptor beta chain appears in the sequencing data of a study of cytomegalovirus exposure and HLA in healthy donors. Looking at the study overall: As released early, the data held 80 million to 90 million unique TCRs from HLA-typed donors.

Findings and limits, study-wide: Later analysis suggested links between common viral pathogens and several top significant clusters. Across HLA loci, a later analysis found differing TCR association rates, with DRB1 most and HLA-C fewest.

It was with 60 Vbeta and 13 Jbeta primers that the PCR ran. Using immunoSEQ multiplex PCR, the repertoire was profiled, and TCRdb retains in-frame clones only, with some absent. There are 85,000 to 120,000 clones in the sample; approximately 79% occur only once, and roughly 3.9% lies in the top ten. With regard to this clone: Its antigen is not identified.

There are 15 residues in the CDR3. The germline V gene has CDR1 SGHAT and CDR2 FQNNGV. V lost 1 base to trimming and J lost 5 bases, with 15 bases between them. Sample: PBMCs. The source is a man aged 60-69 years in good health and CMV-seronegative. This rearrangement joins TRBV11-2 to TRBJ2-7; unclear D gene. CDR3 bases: TGTGCCAGCAGCTTAGGCCCCCCCCCTCTAAACGAGCAGTACTTC. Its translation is CASSLGPPPLNEQYF.